The clone carrying this T cell receptor (beta chain) was picked up one time. The germline gives CDR1 SGHRS, CDR2 YFSETQ. Trimming cost V 0 bases and J 4 bases; bases outside gene matches: 11. The CDR3 covers 17 residues. These data come from a study of T cell changes during pregnancy in multiple sclerosis. Libraries were prepared by immunoSEQ multiplex PCR; TCRdb keeps only in-frame clonotypes and omits some of them. In the table there are roughly 70,000 clones, roughly nine tenths of which are singletons. The sequence was obtained from a female donor with multiple sclerosis, enrolled in a pregnancy study. V gene TRBV5-1 combines with J gene TRBJ1-1; TRBD1 agrees at 8 bases. The sample here was peripheral blood, taken in the third trimester of pregnancy. The CDR3 reads CASSLGTGSYWGTEAFF. The DNA for the CDR3 is TGCGCCAGCAGCTTGGGGACAGGGAGCTACTGGGGCACTGAAGCTTTCTTT.